This T cell receptor beta chain was recorded in a study of cytomegalovirus exposure and HLA in healthy donors. Trimming removed 3 bases from V and 5 bases from J; junction bases left unmatched: 18. CDR3 length equals 19 residues. Germline V gene sequence: CDR1 MDHEN, CDR2 SYDVKM. PCR primers comprised 60 Vbeta and 13 Jbeta primers. TCRdb's table, derived via immunoSEQ multiplex PCR, lists solely in-frame clones and lacks some. The sample consists of around 30,000 clones, approximately 47% of them appearing once. This clonotype originated in a woman between 50 and 59 years old in good health and CMV-seronegative. The chain uses TRBV28 and TRBJ2-2; TRBD2 aligns across 7 bases. The sequenced sample consisted of PBMCs. The CDR3 protein is CASSFRGKGPSGGTGELFF. The CDR3 coding sequence is TGTGCCAGCAGTTTCCGAGGGAAGGGTCCCTCGGGGGGAACCGGGGAGCTGTTTTTT. The whole variable domain, remainder taken from reference TRBV28 and TRBJ2-2, is DVKVTQSSRYLVKRTGEKVFLECVQDMDHENMFWYRQDPGLGLRLIYFSYDVKMKEKGDIPEGYSVSREKKERFSLILESASTNQTSMYLCASSFRGKGPSGGTGELFFGEGSRLTVL.